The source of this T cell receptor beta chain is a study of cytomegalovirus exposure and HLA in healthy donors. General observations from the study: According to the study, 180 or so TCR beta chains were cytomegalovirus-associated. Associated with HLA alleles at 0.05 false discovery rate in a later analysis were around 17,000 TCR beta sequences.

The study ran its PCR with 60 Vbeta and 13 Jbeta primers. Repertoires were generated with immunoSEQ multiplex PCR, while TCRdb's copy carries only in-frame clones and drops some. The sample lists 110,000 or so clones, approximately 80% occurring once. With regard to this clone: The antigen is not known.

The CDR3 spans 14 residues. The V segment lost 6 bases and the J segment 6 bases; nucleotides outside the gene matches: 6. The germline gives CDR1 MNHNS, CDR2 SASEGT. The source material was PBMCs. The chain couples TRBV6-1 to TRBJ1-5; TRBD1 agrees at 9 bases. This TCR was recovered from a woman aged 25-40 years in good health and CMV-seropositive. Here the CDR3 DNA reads TGTGCCAGCAGGGGACAGGGAAGGGGTCAGCCCCAGCATTTT. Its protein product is CASRGQGRGQPQHF.